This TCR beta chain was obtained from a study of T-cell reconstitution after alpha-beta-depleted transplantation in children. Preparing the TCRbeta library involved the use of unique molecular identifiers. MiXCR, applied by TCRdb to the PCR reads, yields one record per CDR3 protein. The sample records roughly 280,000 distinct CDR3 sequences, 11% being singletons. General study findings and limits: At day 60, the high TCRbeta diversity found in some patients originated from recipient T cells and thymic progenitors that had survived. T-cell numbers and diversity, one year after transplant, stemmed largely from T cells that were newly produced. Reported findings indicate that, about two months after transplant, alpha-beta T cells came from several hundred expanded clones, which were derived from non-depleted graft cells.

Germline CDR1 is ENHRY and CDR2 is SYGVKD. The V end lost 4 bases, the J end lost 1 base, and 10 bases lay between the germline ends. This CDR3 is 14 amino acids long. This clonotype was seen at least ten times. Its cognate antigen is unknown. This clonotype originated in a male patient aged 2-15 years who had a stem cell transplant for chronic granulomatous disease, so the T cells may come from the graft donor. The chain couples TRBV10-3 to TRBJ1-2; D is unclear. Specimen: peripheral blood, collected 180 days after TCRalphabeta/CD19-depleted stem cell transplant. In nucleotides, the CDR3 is TGTGCCATCAGTGGGGATCGGGATAACTATGGCTACACCTTC. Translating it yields CAISGDRDNYGYTF.